The entry below describes one TCR beta chain. Which antigen it targets is not known. The input lacks base qualities; no much larger clone sits a single base away. This specimen belongs to a study of Graves' ophthalmopathy and Graves' hyperthyroidism (dated by TCRdb to the late 2010s). Regarding the study in general: Peripheral blood was collected at initial diagnosis, prior to any treatment. An independent validation cohort was composed of around 19 hyperthyroidism patients and around 16 patients who later progressed from hyperthyroidism to ophthalmopathy. In total, approximately 140 blood samples were TCR-sequenced: 40 to 45 ophthalmopathy, over 70 hyperthyroidism and approximately 17 hyperthyroidism-to-ophthalmopathy patients. In several hyperthyroidism patients, the T-cell repertoires found in thyroid tissue were compared with those found in blood. The 100 discovery patients were randomly divided into training and test sets at a 7:3 ratio. To explore V-J signatures that distinguish ophthalmopathy from hyperthyroidism, a discovery set of about a hundred patients was enrolled, made up of more than 40 with ophthalmopathy and around 57 with stable hyperthyroidism. The study used signatures of the TCR beta repertoire to tell Graves' ophthalmopathy apart from Graves' hyperthyroidism and to predict which patients would progress to ophthalmopathy. Following sampling, methimazole starting at 30 mg daily was administered to hyperthyroidism patients, and high-dose intravenous methylprednisolone was administered to ophthalmopathy patients. The investigation overall reported the following: Among expanded thyroid clonotypes with frequency above 0.001, most also showed up in blood, which suggests that blood repertoires may reflect the thyroid immune response. The 13-signature model separated ophthalmopathy from stable hyperthyroidism with 85% to 90% sensitivity and 81.08% specificity in cross-validation, and 80%/75% in the test set. In validation, the model predicted ophthalmopathy progression with nearly 71% sensitivity and roughly 72% specificity; roughly 11 predicted patients were CT-confirmed with GO in a median of around 6.5 months. Sample size was not predetermined statistically, and investigators were not blinded to group allocation.

Including cysteine and phenylalanine, the CDR3 has 14 amino acids. Solely the CDR3 DNA is kept, with 42 bases framed from the first base. CDR1 and CDR2 were assigned from the germline V gene as SGHNT and YENEEA. The V and J ends are trimmed by 5 bases and 5 bases, leaving 15 bases between them. For repertoire sequencing, TCR beta CDR3 regions were amplified from RNA transcripts. The first round was an RT-PCR using HTBI primers with the Qiagen OneStep RT-PCR kit, and this first round was followed by a second-round multiplex PCR, then size selection and purification. Sequencing of the libraries was carried out on an Illumina HiSeq2000 in paired-end mode with 100 bp reads. Per the original workflow: SOAPnuke was used to process the reads, throwing out any read that had adapters, had uncalled bases, had a mean Phred below 15, or lacked an exact constant-primer or identifier match. COPE v1.2.5 was used to merge the high-quality paired reads. Each unique nucleotide sequence was defined as a clonotype, and clonotypes were aligned to IMGT TRB V, D and J references with MiTCR v1.1. Only V-J combinations with frequency above 0.0001 were analysed, covering over 98% of repertoires. A TCR clonal expansion and chaos score per V-J combination was defined as the ratio of F50 clonal expansion to chaos observed in the TCRdist matrix. Features were reduced by Welch's t-statistics and random forest to around 13 V-J combinations, which fed a naive Bayes classifier. Thyroid-blood repertoire similarity was quantified with the Morisita-Horn index. TCRdb reprocessing: public reads trimmed at Q25 with fastp, clones called with MiXCR, in-frame beta chains kept. Every distinct CDR3 protein forms one entry, paired with its most common genes and DNA. The V and J calls and clone size come from TCRdb's table, not from the authors' own analysis. For this sample there are 150,000 or so distinct CDR3 sequences; about 40% appear just once. Together, the top ten hold roughly 5.2% of the sample.

Ophthalmopathy patients were characterized by moderately to severely active disease, a Clinical Activity Score of at least 3, a NOSPECS grade of at least 4, and a disease duration under 3 months. Patients were excluded if they had other autoimmune diseases, uncontrolled infections, pregnancy or lactation. Diagnosis relied on clinical symptoms, serum thyroxine, TRAb, thyroid ultrasound and orbital computed tomography. Ficoll-Paque density gradient centrifugation was used to isolate PBMCs from around 9.1 ml of fresh peripheral blood. Trizol reagent was used to extract the total RNA, and its quality was then checked on an Agilent 2100 Bioanalyzer.

What was sequenced was peripheral blood. This receptor was identified in a woman between 35 and 50 years old with Graves' ophthalmopathy. Donor details come from another sample of the same person, matched by shared clones. Recombination linked TRBV11-3 to TRBJ1-1; a tentative D match to TRBD1 spans 5 bases. The base sequence is TGTGCCAGCAGCAACCTCAGAGAGGGGACTGAAGCTTTCTTT. Its protein is CASSNLREGTEAFF. Joined to the reference TRBV11-3 and TRBJ1-1 proteins, this CDR3 gives the full variable domain: EAGVVQSPRYKIIEKKQPVAFWCNPISGHNTLYWYLQNLGQGPELLIRYENEEAVDDSQLPKDRFSAERLKGVDSTLKIQPAELGDSAVYLCASSNLREGTEAFFGQGTRLTVV.